A selection of T cell receptor beta chains follows, all from one sample in a study of shared clonotypes between healthy human individuals. Using immunoSEQ multiplex PCR, the repertoire was profiled, and TCRdb retains in-frame clones only, with some absent. The data show around 980,000 clones, about 80% seen once. Sequencing was performed on memory CD4+ T cells from PBMCs. All receptors come from a man younger than 35 in good health. Some clones in this sample may be carry-over from other donors' samples. Both conserved end residues are part of each CDR3. The D gene is left open where the match is weak. Clone sizes are given selectively: once, few, many, or a class where the clone is expanded.

v_call	j_call	d_call	clone_size	cdr3_aa	cdr3_nt
TRBV7-8	TRBJ1-1	TRBD1	NA	CASSLEGRGAFF	TGTGCCAGCAGCTTAGAGGGCAGGGGGGCTTTCTTT
TRBV4-2	TRBJ2-1	NA	NA	CASSQVTGTRYNEQFF	TGTGCCAGCAGCCAGGTAACCGGGACTCGCTACAATGAGCAGTTCTTC
TRBV28	TRBJ1-1	NA	NA	CASSSYDYYTEAFF	TGTGCCAGCAGTTCGTACGACTACTACACTGAAGCTTTCTTT
TRBV28	TRBJ2-1	NA	NA	CASSLGRGKPNNEQFF	TGTGCCAGCAGTTTGGGTCGGGGCAAACCAAACAATGAGCAGTTCTTC
TRBV12-5	TRBJ1-1	NA	NA	CASGLGGGRGEAFF	TGTGCTAGTGGTTTGGGAGGGGGAAGGGGTGAAGCTTTCTTT
TRBV5-6	TRBJ2-1	NA	NA	CASSLPGYNEQFF	TGTGCCAGCAGCTTGCCCGGCTACAATGAGCAGTTCTTC
TRBV2	TRBJ2-7	TRBD1	NA	CASHGQGAGYEQYF	TGTGCCAGCCATGGACAGGGGGCAGGCTACGAGCAGTACTTC
TRBV19	TRBJ1-4	NA	NA	CASRWRAGEKLFF	TGTGCCAGTAGATGGAGGGCTGGTGAAAAACTGTTTTTT
TRBV7-8	TRBJ1-2	NA	NA	CASSLSWESYGYTF	TGTGCCAGCAGCTTAAGCTGGGAAAGCTATGGCTACACCTTC
TRBV11-3	TRBJ2-2	TRBD2	NA	CASSLGGRSGDTGELFF	TGTGCCAGCAGCTTAGGCGGGAGATCGGGGGACACCGGGGAGCTGTTTTTT
TRBV2	TRBJ1-5	NA	few	CASSESGLAQPQHF	TGTGCCAGCAGTGAATCTGGGTTGGCTCAGCCCCAGCATTTT
TRBV6-6	TRBJ2-7	NA	many	CASSPNYEQYF	TGTGCCAGCAGTCCCAACTACGAGCAGTACTTC
TRBV6-5	TRBJ2-7	TRBD2	NA	CASKKPGGSGYEQYF	TGTGCCAGCAAGAAACCCGGGGGGAGCGGCTACGAGCAGTACTTC
TRBV28	TRBJ1-6	NA	NA	CASRPGGAPLHF	TGTGCCAGCAGGCCGGGAGGGGCACCCCTCCACTTT
TRBV7-8	TRBJ1-2	TRBD1	NA	CASSLEVAGGVYGYTF	TGTGCCAGCAGCTTAGAGGTCGCAGGGGGCGTCTATGGCTACACCTTC
TRBV11-2	TRBJ2-7	TRBD2	NA	CASSLGRGGGPGEQYF	TGTGCCAGCAGCTTAGGTCGCGGGGGAGGGCCTGGCGAGCAGTACTTC
TRBV18	TRBJ1-2	TRBD1	NA	CASSRDREDGYTF	TGTGCCAGCTCACGCGACAGGGAAGATGGCTACACCTTC
TRBV5-5	TRBJ1-5	NA	NA	CASSYPDQPQHF	TGTGCCAGCAGCTACCCTGATCAGCCCCAGCATTTT
TRBV30	TRBJ2-5	NA	NA	CAWTRQIQETQYF	TGTGCCTGGACCAGACAGATACAAGAGACCCAGTACTTC
TRBV5-1	TRBJ1-4	NA	NA	CASSQQSGEEEKLFF	TGCGCCAGCAGCCAACAATCAGGGGAGGAGGAAAAACTGTTTTTT
TRBV7-9	TRBJ2-3	NA	NA	CASSLWVGDEDTQYF	TGTGCCAGCAGCTTATGGGTGGGGGATGAGGATACGCAGTATTTT
TRBV5-4	TRBJ1-4	NA	NA	CASSLAASTRVEKLFF	TGTGCCAGCAGCTTGGCGGCCTCCACGCGGGTAGAAAAACTGTTTTTT
TRBV29-1	TRBJ1-2	NA	NA	CSASEGYGYTF	TGCAGCGCATCAGAGGGCTATGGCTACACCTTC
TRBV7-9	TRBJ1-2	TRBD1	NA	CASSPFLDRGYGYTF	TGTGCCAGCAGCCCGTTTCTAGACAGGGGCTATGGCTACACCTTC
TRBV10-3	TRBJ1-1	NA	once	CAISEFGAGNTEAFF	TGTGCCATCAGTGAGTTTGGCGCGGGGAACACTGAAGCTTTCTTT
TRBV5-1	TRBJ1-3	NA	NA	CASSLVLQGEVSIYF	TGCGCCAGCAGCTTGGTTTTGCAGGGAGAGGTCTCCATATATTTT
TRBV7-2	TRBJ2-1	NA	once	CASSSLGVSNEQFF	TGTGCCAGCAGCTCCCTAGGCGTCTCCAATGAGCAGTTCTTC
TRBV5-1	TRBJ1-4	TRBD1	NA	CASSWGDRDGEKLFF	TGCGCCAGCAGCTGGGGGGACAGGGATGGCGAAAAACTGTTTTTT
TRBV5-6	TRBJ2-1	TRBD2	NA	CASSRKTSGIYNEQFF	TGTGCCAGCAGCCGGAAGACTAGCGGGATCTACAATGAGCAGTTCTTC
TRBV27	TRBJ2-2	NA	once	CASSKWDTNTGELFF	TGTGCCAGCAGTAAATGGGACACGAACACCGGGGAGCTGTTTTTT
TRBV7-3	TRBJ2-5	NA	NA	CASSARGTETQYF	TGTGCCAGCAGCGCCAGGGGCACAGAGACCCAGTACTTC
TRBV2	TRBJ2-7	NA	NA	CASRRRVGSYEQYF	TGTGCCTCCCGGAGGAGGGTGGGGTCCTACGAGCAGTACTTC
TRBV6-1	TRBJ2-2	TRBD1	NA	CASSGRGGLGELFF	TGTGCCAGCAGTGGGAGAGGGGGCCTCGGGGAGCTGTTTTTT
TRBV14	TRBJ1-4	NA	NA	CASSQDWGARKKLFF	TGTGCCAGCAGCCAAGACTGGGGGGCCCGAAAAAAACTGTTTTTT
TRBV15	TRBJ1-1	NA	NA	CATSSRVTEAFF	TGTGCCACCAGCAGCAGGGTAACTGAAGCTTTCTTT
TRBV9	TRBJ1-1	NA	NA	CASSAQIEQVFF	TGTGCCAGCAGCGCACAAATTGAACAGGTTTTCTTT
TRBV10-3	TRBJ2-1	NA	NA	CAISGEREQFF	TGTGCCATCAGTGGCGAGAGAGAGCAGTTCTTC
TRBV5-1	TRBJ2-7	NA	NA	CASSLGLPPSGRWTGTSYEQYF	TGCGCCAGCAGCTTGGGCCTCCCTCCCTCGGGGCGGTGGACGGGAACCTCCTACGAGCAGTACTTC
TRBV2	TRBJ2-1	TRBD1	NA	CASSASRDRGTSSYNEQFF	TGTGCCAGCAGTGCTAGCCGGGACAGGGGAACGAGCTCCTACAATGAGCAGTTCTTC
TRBV28	TRBJ2-7	TRBD2	once	CASKLAGAGEQYF	TGTGCCAGTAAGCTAGCGGGAGCCGGCGAGCAGTACTTC
TRBV28	TRBJ1-5	NA	NA	CASSITDPLNQPQHF	TGTGCCAGCAGCATTACGGACCCCCTGAATCAGCCCCAGCATTTT
TRBV5-1	TRBJ2-7	TRBD2	NA	CASSLTLAGLGEQYF	TGCGCCAGCAGCTTAACACTAGCGGGCCTGGGGGAGCAGTACTTC
TRBV11-2	TRBJ1-2	NA	few	CASSDLTGGGYYGYTF	TGTGCCAGCAGCGACCTGACTGGAGGGGGGTACTATGGCTACACCTTC
TRBV6-6	TRBJ2-3	NA	NA	CASSYFGISTDTQYF	TGTGCCAGCAGTTACTTTGGGATTAGCACAGATACGCAGTATTTT
TRBV30	TRBJ1-6	TRBD1	NA	CAWSFRAKDRPYNSPLHF	TGTGCCTGGAGTTTTCGGGCTAAGGACAGGCCGTATAATTCACCCCTCCACTTT
TRBV2	TRBJ2-4	NA	few	CASSDGFLAKNIQYF	TGTGCCAGCAGTGATGGATTTCTAGCCAAAAACATTCAGTACTTC
TRBV9	TRBJ1-3	NA	NA	CASSVGVRSYGNTIYF	TGTGCCAGCAGCGTAGGGGTCAGAAGTTATGGAAACACCATATATTTT
TRBV5-1	TRBJ1-1	TRBD1	few	CASTIHPGQGTEAFF	TGCGCCAGCACCATTCATCCGGGACAGGGAACTGAAGCTTTCTTT
TRBV28	TRBJ2-7	NA	NA	CASSLREQYF	TGTGCCAGCAGTTTAAGAGAGCAGTACTTC
TRBV2	TRBJ1-1	NA	NA	CASSFDQNTEAFF	TGTGCCAGCAGCTTCGATCAGAACACTGAAGCTTTCTTT
TRBV7-2	TRBJ2-5	TRBD2	NA	CASSFNRGRETQYF	TGTGCCAGCAGCTTTAACCGCGGGAGAGAGACCCAGTACTTC
TRBV28	TRBJ2-7	TRBD1	NA	CASSPDRGPREQYF	TGTGCCAGCAGTCCGGACAGGGGGCCTCGGGAGCAGTACTTC
TRBV10-3	TRBJ1-5	NA	NA	CAISESGQNQPQHF	TGTGCCATCAGTGAGTCCGGACAGAATCAGCCCCAGCATTTT